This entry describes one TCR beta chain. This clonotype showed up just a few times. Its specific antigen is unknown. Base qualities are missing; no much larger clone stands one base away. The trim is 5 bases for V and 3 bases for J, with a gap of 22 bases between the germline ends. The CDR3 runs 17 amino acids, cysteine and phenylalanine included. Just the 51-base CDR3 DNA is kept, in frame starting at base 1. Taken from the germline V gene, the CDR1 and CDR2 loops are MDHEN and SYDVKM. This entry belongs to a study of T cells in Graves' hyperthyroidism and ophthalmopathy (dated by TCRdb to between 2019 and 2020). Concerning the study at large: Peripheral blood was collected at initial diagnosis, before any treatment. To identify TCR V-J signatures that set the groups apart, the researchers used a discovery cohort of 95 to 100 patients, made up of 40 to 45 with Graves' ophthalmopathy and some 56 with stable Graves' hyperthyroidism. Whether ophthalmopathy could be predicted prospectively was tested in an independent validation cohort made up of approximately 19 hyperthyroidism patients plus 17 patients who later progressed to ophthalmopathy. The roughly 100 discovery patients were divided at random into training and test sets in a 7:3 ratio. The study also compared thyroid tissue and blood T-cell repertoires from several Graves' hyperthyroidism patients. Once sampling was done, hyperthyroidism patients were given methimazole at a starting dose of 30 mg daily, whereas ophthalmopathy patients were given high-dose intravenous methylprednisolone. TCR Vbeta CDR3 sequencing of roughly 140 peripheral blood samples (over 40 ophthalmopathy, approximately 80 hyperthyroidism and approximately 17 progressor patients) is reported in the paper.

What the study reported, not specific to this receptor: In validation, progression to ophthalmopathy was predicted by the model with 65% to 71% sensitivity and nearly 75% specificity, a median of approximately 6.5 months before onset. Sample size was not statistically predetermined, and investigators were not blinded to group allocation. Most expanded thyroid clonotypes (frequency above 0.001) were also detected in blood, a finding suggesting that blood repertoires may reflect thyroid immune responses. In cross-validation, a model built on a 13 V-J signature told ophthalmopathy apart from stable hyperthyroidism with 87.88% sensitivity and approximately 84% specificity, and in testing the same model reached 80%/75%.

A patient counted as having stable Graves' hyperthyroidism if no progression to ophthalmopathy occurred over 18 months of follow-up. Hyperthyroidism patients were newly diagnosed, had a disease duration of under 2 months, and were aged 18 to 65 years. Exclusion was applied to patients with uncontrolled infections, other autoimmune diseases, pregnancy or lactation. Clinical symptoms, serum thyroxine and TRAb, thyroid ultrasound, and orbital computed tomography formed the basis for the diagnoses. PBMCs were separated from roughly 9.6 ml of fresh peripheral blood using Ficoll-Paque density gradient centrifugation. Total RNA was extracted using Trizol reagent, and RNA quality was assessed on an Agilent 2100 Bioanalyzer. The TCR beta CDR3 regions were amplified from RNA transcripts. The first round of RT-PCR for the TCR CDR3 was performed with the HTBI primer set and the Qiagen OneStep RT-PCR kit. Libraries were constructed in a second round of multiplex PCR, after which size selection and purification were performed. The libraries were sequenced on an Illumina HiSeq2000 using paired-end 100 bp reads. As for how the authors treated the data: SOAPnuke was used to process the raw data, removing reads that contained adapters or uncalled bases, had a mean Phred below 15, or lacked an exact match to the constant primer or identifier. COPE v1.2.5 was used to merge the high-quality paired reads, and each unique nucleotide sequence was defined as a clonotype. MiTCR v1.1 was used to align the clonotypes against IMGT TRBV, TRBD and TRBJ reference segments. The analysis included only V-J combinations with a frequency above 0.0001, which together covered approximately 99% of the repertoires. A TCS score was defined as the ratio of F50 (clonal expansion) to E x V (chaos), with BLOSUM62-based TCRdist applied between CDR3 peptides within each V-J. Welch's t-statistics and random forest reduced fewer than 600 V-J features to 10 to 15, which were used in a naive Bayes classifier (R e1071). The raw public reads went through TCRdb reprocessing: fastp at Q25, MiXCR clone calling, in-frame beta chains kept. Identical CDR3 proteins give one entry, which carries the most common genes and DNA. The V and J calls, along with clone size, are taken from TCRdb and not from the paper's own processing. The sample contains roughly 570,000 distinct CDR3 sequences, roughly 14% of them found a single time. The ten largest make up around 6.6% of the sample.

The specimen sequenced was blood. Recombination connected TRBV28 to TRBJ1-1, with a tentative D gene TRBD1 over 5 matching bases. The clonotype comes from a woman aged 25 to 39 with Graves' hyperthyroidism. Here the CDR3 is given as CASSPTITRGWDTEAFF. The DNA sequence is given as TGTGCCAGCAGTCCCACTATCACGAGGGGCTGGGACACTGAAGCTTTCTTT.